This TCR beta chain is drawn from a study of early T cells in non-severe SARS-CoV-2 infection. Study details: Chains from this unsorted whole-blood bulk RNA could not be paired. Study-level results: In VDJdb matching, anti-spike CD8 responses were favored while private and CD4 specificities went missing.

This clonotype has a handful of counts. What it binds is unknown. Germline V lookup: CDR1 SGHRS, CDR2 YFSETQ. The CDR3 sequence is 13 residues long. Trimming left V 4 bases short and J 9 bases short, with 14 bases between. Unique molecular identifiers were added to individual cDNA molecules. Via MiXCR, TCRdb re-called the 5' RACE reads, giving one row per CDR3 protein. The repertoire holds about 52,000 distinct CDR3 sequences, with roughly 11% as singletons. This chain uses TRBV5-1 with TRBJ2-1, with D tentatively TRBD2 (6 bases). The receptor's source is an adult who was a healthcare worker with PCR-confirmed SARS-CoV-2 infection or an uninfected control (not recorded which). The sample taken for sequencing was whole blood. CDR3 coding DNA: TGCGCCAGCAGCCCCGAGTGGGGAGGTGAGCAGTTCTTC. It codes for CASSPEWGGEQFF.